This is a list of T cell receptor beta chains from one sample in a study of T cells in Graves' hyperthyroidism and ophthalmopathy. From the multiplex PCR reads, TCRdb called clonotypes with MiXCR, one entry per CDR3 protein. The sample carries over 500,000 distinct CDR3 sequences, approximately 16% recorded once. Sequencing was done on a sample of blood. Source of these receptors: a woman aged 25-40 years with Graves' ophthalmopathy. CDR3s include the opening cysteine and the closing phenylalanine or tryptophan. The order of the fields is CDR3 protein, CDR3 DNA, clone size, J gene, D gene, V gene. D genes are given only for firm matches. Where a row states a size, it is once, few, many or the class of an expanded clone; other rows omit it.

cdr3_aa: CASSTNPIAGGNEQYF; cdr3_nt: TGTGCCAGCAGTACCAATCCCATAGCGGGAGGCAACGAGCAGTACTTC; clone_size: many; j_call: TRBJ2-7; d_call: TRBD2; v_call: TRBV27
cdr3_aa: CSGEGGLAGGPPHIQYF; cdr3_nt: TGCAGTGGAGAAGGAGGGCTAGCGGGAGGGCCGCCTCACATTCAGTACTTC; clone_size: many; j_call: TRBJ2-4; d_call: TRBD2; v_call: TRBV20-1
cdr3_aa: CASRLGENSNQPQHF; cdr3_nt: TGTGCCAGTAGGCTGGGGGAAAATAGCAATCAGCCCCAGCATTTT; clone_size: .; j_call: TRBJ1-5; d_call: .; v_call: TRBV19
cdr3_aa: CSVLDGGNQPQHF; cdr3_nt: TGCAGCGTTTTGGACGGTGGCAATCAGCCCCAGCATTTT; clone_size: .; j_call: TRBJ1-5; d_call: .; v_call: TRBV29-1
cdr3_aa: CATSRPSDTGELFF; cdr3_nt: TGTGCCACCAGCCGGCCTTCGGACACCGGGGAGCTGTTTTTT; clone_size: few; j_call: TRBJ2-2; d_call: .; v_call: TRBV15
cdr3_aa: CASSLASWDTQYF; cdr3_nt: TGTGCCAGCAGCTTGGCTTCCTGGGATACGCAGTATTTT; clone_size: many; j_call: TRBJ2-3; d_call: .; v_call: TRBV5-5
cdr3_aa: CASSSTGGLFPEAFF; cdr3_nt: TGTGCCAGCAGCTCGACAGGGGGCCTTTTTCCTGAAGCTTTCTTT; clone_size: .; j_call: TRBJ1-1; d_call: TRBD1; v_call: TRBV7-3
cdr3_aa: CASGGTLESSGANVLTF; cdr3_nt: TGTGCCAGCGGGGGGACACTGGAATCCTCTGGGGCCAACGTCCTGACTTTC; clone_size: .; j_call: TRBJ2-6; d_call: .; v_call: TRBV28
cdr3_aa: CASSPRQGTGNEQFF; cdr3_nt: TGTGCCAGCAGTCCCCGACAGGGGACGGGCAATGAGCAGTTCTTC; clone_size: many; j_call: TRBJ2-1; d_call: TRBD1; v_call: TRBV27
cdr3_aa: CASSVAGVNTGELFF; cdr3_nt: TGTGCCAGCAGTGTAGCGGGCGTGAACACCGGGGAGCTGTTTTTT; clone_size: many; j_call: TRBJ2-2; d_call: TRBD2; v_call: TRBV2
cdr3_aa: CSASGLSYEQYF; cdr3_nt: TGCAGTGCTTCGGGACTCAGCTACGAGCAGTACTTC; clone_size: .; j_call: TRBJ2-7; d_call: .; v_call: TRBV20-1
cdr3_aa: CASSLTVGLDIDTQYF; cdr3_nt: TGTGCCAGCAGCTTAACAGTGGGACTAGATATAGATACGCAGTATTTT; clone_size: many; j_call: TRBJ2-3; d_call: TRBD2; v_call: TRBV11-2
cdr3_aa: CASSPQRSGYEQYF; cdr3_nt: TGTGCCAGCAGCCCCCAGCGGAGCGGGTACGAGCAGTACTTC; clone_size: many; j_call: TRBJ2-7; d_call: .; v_call: TRBV12-3/TRBV12-4
cdr3_aa: CASGKLAGATTGEQFF; cdr3_nt: TGTGCCAGTGGTAAACTAGCGGGAGCCACCACGGGAGAGCAGTTCTTC; clone_size: .; j_call: TRBJ2-1; d_call: TRBD2; v_call: TRBV19
cdr3_aa: CSAGTSGGYEQYF; cdr3_nt: TGCAGTGCTGGGACTAGCGGTGGCTACGAGCAGTACTTC; clone_size: many; j_call: TRBJ2-7; d_call: TRBD2; v_call: TRBV20-1
cdr3_aa: CASSYWGAHGQPQHF; cdr3_nt: TGTGCCAGCAGTTACTGGGGGGCGCACGGTCAGCCCCAGCATTTT; clone_size: few; j_call: TRBJ1-5; d_call: .; v_call: TRBV6-2/TRBV6-3
cdr3_aa: CSARAGGVQPQHF; cdr3_nt: TGCAGTGCTAGAGCAGGGGGCGTTCAGCCCCAGCATTTT; clone_size: many; j_call: TRBJ1-5; d_call: TRBD1; v_call: TRBV20-1
cdr3_aa: CASRQQETGRAGKLFF; cdr3_nt: TGTGCCAGTCGCCAACAAGAGACAGGGCGGGCTGGAAAACTGTTTTTT; clone_size: .; j_call: TRBJ1-4; d_call: TRBD1; v_call: TRBV19
cdr3_aa: CASSLSGPLSGYTF; cdr3_nt: TGTGCCAGCAGTTTATCCGGGCCTCTAAGCGGCTACACCTTC; clone_size: many; j_call: TRBJ1-2; d_call: .; v_call: TRBV27
cdr3_aa: CASSLVLGDRVEPEAFF; cdr3_nt: TGCGCCAGCAGCTTGGTCCTAGGAGACAGGGTCGAACCTGAAGCTTTCTTT; clone_size: .; j_call: TRBJ1-1; d_call: TRBD1; v_call: TRBV5-1
cdr3_aa: CASSKGQMNTEAFF; cdr3_nt: TGTGCCAGCAGCAAGGGACAGATGAACACTGAAGCTTTCTTT; clone_size: many; j_call: TRBJ1-1; d_call: TRBD1; v_call: TRBV3-1
cdr3_aa: CAISESTPTSGYYNEQVF; cdr3_nt: TGTGCCATCAGTGAGTCGACGCCCACTAGCGGTTATTACAATGAGCAGGTCTTC; clone_size: .; j_call: TRBJ2-1; d_call: TRBD2; v_call: TRBV10-3
cdr3_aa: CATSGIGGAGETQYF; cdr3_nt: TGTGCCACCAGTGGTATTGGGGGGGCAGGCGAGACCCAGTACTTC; clone_size: many; j_call: TRBJ2-5; d_call: .; v_call: TRBV24-1
cdr3_aa: CASSQFGGGGEETQYF; cdr3_nt: TGTGCCAGCAGCCAGTTCGGGGGAGGTGGGGAAGAGACCCAGTACTTC; clone_size: many; j_call: TRBJ2-5; d_call: .; v_call: TRBV7-6
cdr3_aa: CASSLPGVNSPLHF; cdr3_nt: TGTGCCAGCAGCTTGCCAGGGGTGAATTCACCCCTCCACTTT; clone_size: .; j_call: TRBJ1-6; d_call: .; v_call: TRBV5-5
cdr3_aa: CASSKVQEVFF; cdr3_nt: TGTGCCAGCAGTAAGGTCCAAGAGGTGTTTTTT; clone_size: .; j_call: TRBJ2-2; d_call: .; v_call: TRBV12-3/TRBV12-4
cdr3_aa: CASSSGLVYEQYF; cdr3_nt: TGTGCCAGCAGTTCAGGACTAGTCTACGAGCAGTACTTC; clone_size: many; j_call: TRBJ2-7; d_call: TRBD2; v_call: TRBV28
cdr3_aa: CASSSRRNQPQHF; cdr3_nt: TGTGCCAGCAGTTCCCGCAGGAATCAGCCCCAGCATTTT; clone_size: .; j_call: TRBJ1-5; d_call: .; v_call: TRBV6-2/TRBV6-3
cdr3_aa: CASSYRQLGEAFF; cdr3_nt: TGTGCCAGCAGCTATCGACAGTTGGGTGAAGCTTTCTTT; clone_size: many; j_call: TRBJ1-1; d_call: .; v_call: TRBV11-2
cdr3_aa: CASSSTSDTYNEQFF; cdr3_nt: TGTGCCAGCAGCTCCACTAGCGACACCTACAATGAGCAGTTCTTC; clone_size: many; j_call: TRBJ2-1; d_call: TRBD2; v_call: TRBV7-3
cdr3_aa: CASSSQGQGTDTQYF; cdr3_nt: TGTGCCAGCAGTTCACAGGGACAGGGGACAGATACGCAGTATTTT; clone_size: many; j_call: TRBJ2-3; d_call: TRBD1; v_call: TRBV28
cdr3_aa: CSAPTAGPSGHTF; cdr3_nt: TGCAGTGCTCCAACCGCGGGACCCTCAGGCCACACCTTC; clone_size: many; j_call: TRBJ1-2; d_call: .; v_call: TRBV20-1
cdr3_aa: CASSRGQRNQPQHF; cdr3_nt: TGTGCCAGCAGCCGGGGACAGAGAAATCAGCCCCAGCATTTT; clone_size: few; j_call: TRBJ1-5; d_call: TRBD1; v_call: TRBV28
cdr3_aa: CASSRPGLANQETQYF; cdr3_nt: TGTGCCAGCAGTAGGCCAGGACTAGCGAACCAAGAGACCCAGTACTTC; clone_size: few; j_call: TRBJ2-5; d_call: TRBD2; v_call: TRBV6-1
cdr3_aa: CSARGPGANTEAFF; cdr3_nt: TGCAGTGCTAGGGGACCAGGGGCCAACACTGAAGCTTTCTTT; clone_size: many; j_call: TRBJ1-1; d_call: .; v_call: TRBV20-1
cdr3_aa: CASSHRGQWEREKLFF; cdr3_nt: TGTGCCAGCAGTCACAGGGGGCAATGGGAACGGGAAAAACTGTTTTTT; clone_size: .; j_call: TRBJ1-4; d_call: TRBD1; v_call: TRBV28
cdr3_aa: CASSRGLAEINEQFF; cdr3_nt: TGTGCCAGCAGCCGTGGACTAGCGGAGATCAATGAGCAGTTCTTC; clone_size: many; j_call: TRBJ2-1; d_call: TRBD2; v_call: TRBV7-2
cdr3_aa: CASSLERPSSYNEQFF; cdr3_nt: TGCGCCAGCAGCTTGGAGCGGCCCAGCTCCTACAATGAGCAGTTCTTC; clone_size: many; j_call: TRBJ2-1; d_call: .; v_call: TRBV5-1
cdr3_aa: CASSLVLAPPQVFGYTF; cdr3_nt: TGTGCCAGCAGTTTAGTCCTGGCCCCCCCCCAGGTCTTCGGCTACACCTTC; clone_size: many; j_call: TRBJ1-2; d_call: .; v_call: TRBV12-3/TRBV12-4
cdr3_aa: CASSPRTSGSSGELFF; cdr3_nt: TGTGCCAGCAGCCCCCGGACTAGCGGGAGTTCCGGGGAGCTGTTTTTT; clone_size: many; j_call: TRBJ2-2; d_call: TRBD2; v_call: TRBV7-8
cdr3_aa: CASSPAKGANYGYTF; cdr3_nt: TGTGCCAGCAGCCCCGCCAAAGGGGCTAACTATGGCTACACCTTC; clone_size: .; j_call: TRBJ1-2; d_call: .; v_call: TRBV28
cdr3_aa: CASSSLPGLAGDLGSYNEQFF; cdr3_nt: TGTGCCAGCAGTTCGCTCCCGGGACTAGCGGGAGATCTAGGGTCCTACAATGAGCAGTTCTTC; clone_size: many; j_call: TRBJ2-1; d_call: TRBD2; v_call: TRBV12-3/TRBV12-4
cdr3_aa: CASTENGRVYEQYF; cdr3_nt: TGTGCCAGCACCGAGAACGGCAGAGTCTACGAGCAGTACTTC; clone_size: many; j_call: TRBJ2-7; d_call: .; v_call: TRBV28
cdr3_aa: CASSLIAGGWDTQYF; cdr3_nt: TGTGCCAGCAGTTTAATTGCGGGAGGATGGGATACGCAGTATTTT; clone_size: .; j_call: TRBJ2-3; d_call: TRBD2; v_call: TRBV27
cdr3_aa: CASSPRLAGGWDEQFF; cdr3_nt: TGTGCCAGCAGCCCGCGACTAGCGGGAGGGTGGGATGAGCAGTTCTTC; clone_size: .; j_call: TRBJ2-1; d_call: TRBD2; v_call: TRBV7-9
cdr3_aa: CAIASRGLKYF; cdr3_nt: TGTGCCATAGCGTCCAGGGGCCTTAAGTACTTC; clone_size: .; j_call: TRBJ2-5; d_call: .; v_call: TRBV28
cdr3_aa: CASSLRTGFGYTF; cdr3_nt: TGTGCCAGCAGTCTCCGGACAGGGTTCGGCTACACCTTC; clone_size: few; j_call: TRBJ1-2; d_call: TRBD1; v_call: TRBV28
cdr3_aa: CASSQVLGSGEQFF; cdr3_nt: TGTGCCAGCAGCCAAGTACTGGGGTCTGGTGAGCAGTTCTTC; clone_size: many; j_call: TRBJ2-1; d_call: .; v_call: TRBV3-1
cdr3_aa: CASSQGSGTGELFF; cdr3_nt: TGTGCCAGCAGTCAGGGGTCAGGGACCGGGGAGCTGTTTTTT; clone_size: few; j_call: TRBJ2-2; d_call: .; v_call: TRBV12-3/TRBV12-4
cdr3_aa: CASSLDSNLNTEAFF; cdr3_nt: TGTGCCAGCAGTTTGGACAGTAATCTGAACACTGAAGCTTTCTTT; clone_size: many; j_call: TRBJ1-1; d_call: .; v_call: TRBV12-3/TRBV12-4
cdr3_aa: CASSQSTGYEQYF; cdr3_nt: TGCGCCAGCAGCCAATCGACAGGCTACGAGCAGTACTTC; clone_size: .; j_call: TRBJ2-7; d_call: .; v_call: TRBV4-3
cdr3_aa: CASSYQGNEPQHF; cdr3_nt: TGTGCCAGCAGCTACCAGGGTAATGAGCCCCAGCATTTT; clone_size: .; j_call: TRBJ1-5; d_call: .; v_call: TRBV5-8
cdr3_aa: CAISELAGTGISGANVLTF; cdr3_nt: TGTGCCATCAGTGAACTTGCCGGGACAGGGATCTCTGGGGCCAACGTCCTGACTTTC; clone_size: .; j_call: TRBJ2-6; d_call: TRBD1; v_call: TRBV10-3
cdr3_aa: CASSLGTNQPQHF; cdr3_nt: TGCGCCAGCAGCCTCGGGACGAATCAGCCCCAGCATTTT; clone_size: many; j_call: TRBJ1-5; d_call: .; v_call: TRBV5-1
cdr3_aa: CASSFTGMTEAFF; cdr3_nt: TGTGCCAGCAGCTTTACAGGGATGACTGAAGCTTTCTTT; clone_size: .; j_call: TRBJ1-1; d_call: .; v_call: TRBV13
cdr3_aa: CATEPGQGAWETQYF; cdr3_nt: TGTGCCACCGAACCGGGACAGGGGGCCTGGGAGACCCAGTACTTC; clone_size: many; j_call: TRBJ2-5; d_call: TRBD1; v_call: TRBV28
cdr3_aa: CASSPIGTGYSNQPQHF; cdr3_nt: TGTGCCAGCTCACCAATCGGCACAGGTTATAGCAATCAGCCCCAGCATTTT; clone_size: many; j_call: TRBJ1-5; d_call: .; v_call: TRBV18
cdr3_aa: CASSLQTGSQETQYF; cdr3_nt: TGCGCCAGCAGCTTACAAACAGGGTCCCAAGAGACCCAGTACTTC; clone_size: few; j_call: TRBJ2-5; d_call: .; v_call: TRBV5-1
cdr3_aa: CSVEDSTGTGVADTQYF; cdr3_nt: TGCAGCGTTGAAGACTCGACCGGGACAGGGGTCGCAGATACGCAGTATTTT; clone_size: many; j_call: TRBJ2-3; d_call: TRBD1; v_call: TRBV29-1